This TCR beta chain was retrieved from a study of shared clonotypes between healthy human individuals. Across the study: Researchers drew samples from two women and a few men aged 18 to 49. Per donor, CD8 memory used one plate, CD8 naive used two, CD4 memory used three and CD4 naive used three. Whole-study findings and limits: It was only blood that was sampled, and tissue repertoires likely differ.

The study separated CD4+ cells into CD45RA+ naive and CD45RA-negative memory subsets. In regard to this clone: What it binds is unknown.

Clones were read by immunoSEQ multiplex PCR, and TCRdb kept only the in-frame ones, dropping some. This table has approximately 1,000,000 clones, 77% appearing once. Germline assignment: CDR1 SNHLY and CDR2 FYNNEI. The CDR3 runs 13 residues. Deletions cut 8 bases from V and 0 bases from J, with 8 bases between. The sequencing sample was made of memory CD4+ T cells from PBMCs. Documented subset: CD45RA-negative fraction. The chain uses TRBV2 and TRBJ2-4; D not resolved. This TCR was recovered from a man in his late teens or twenties in good health. Some clones in this sample may be carry-over from other donors' samples. As DNA, the CDR3 is TGTGCCAGCGGACCGTTAGCCAAAAACATTCAGTACTTC. Its translation is CASGPLAKNIQYF. The full variable domain, its missing parts supplied by reference TRBV2 and TRBJ2-4, is EPEVTQTPSHQVTQMGQEVILRCVPISNHLYFYWYRQILGQKVEFLVSFYNNEISEKSEIFDDQFSVERPDGSNFTLKIRSTKLEDSAMYFCASGPLAKNIQYFGAGTRLSVL.